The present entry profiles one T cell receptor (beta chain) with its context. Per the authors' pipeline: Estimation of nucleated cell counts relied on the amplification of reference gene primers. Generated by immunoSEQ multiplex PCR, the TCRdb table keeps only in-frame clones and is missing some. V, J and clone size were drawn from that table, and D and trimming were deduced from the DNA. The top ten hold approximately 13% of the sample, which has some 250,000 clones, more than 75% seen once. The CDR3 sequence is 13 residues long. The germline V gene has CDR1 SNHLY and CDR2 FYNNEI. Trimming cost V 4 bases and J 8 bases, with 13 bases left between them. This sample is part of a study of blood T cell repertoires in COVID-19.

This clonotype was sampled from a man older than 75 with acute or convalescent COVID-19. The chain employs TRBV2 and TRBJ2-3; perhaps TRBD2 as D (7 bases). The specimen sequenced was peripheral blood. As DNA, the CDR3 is TGTGCCAGCAGTGGGGGCGGGGGCTTTACGCAGTATTTT. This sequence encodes CASSGGGGFTQYF.